One TCR beta chain is described in this entry. The CDR3 loop spans 14 amino acids. The V gene end was trimmed by 5 bases and the J gene end by 4 bases; junction bases not matched to a gene: 5. Germline CDR1 and CDR2: LNHDA and SQIVND (reference sequence). The table came from immunoSEQ multiplex PCR; TCRdb's copy has only in-frame clones and leaves some out. The sample contains hundreds of thousands of clones, roughly nine tenths of which appear only once. This sample is part of a study of Ad26.COV2.S vaccination and SARS-CoV-2 variants. Treatment described: approximately 18 received Ad26.COV2.S at low or high dose, single or two shots; 5 received placebo; per-sample allocation not given. Samples were taken on day 63 after the first vaccine or placebo injection.

The chain carries TRBV19 and TRBJ2-3; 8 bases align to TRBD1. The sequencing here drew on peripheral blood, taken in a trial of Ad26.COV2.S vaccine versus placebo. This TCR was recovered from a person between 18 and 59 years old who received the Ad26.COV2.S COVID-19 vaccine or a placebo. This CDR3 reads CASSLTGVPDTQYF. The CDR3 DNA follows: TGTGCCAGTAGTTTGACAGGGGTTCCAGATACGCAGTATTTT.